The 4 T cell receptor beta chains listed next were all sequenced from one sample in a study of breast tumors, draining lymph nodes, adjacent tissues. TCRdb used MiXCR to reprocess the multiplex PCR reads, holding one entry per CDR3 protein. The data hold roughly 260,000 distinct CDR3 sequences, with more than 30% observed a single time. The lymph nodes were axillary draining lymph nodes from breast cancer patients. Sequenced: axillary lymph node tissue. The receptors were gathered from a female donor with breast cancer. Some clones in this sample may be carry-over from other donors' samples.

The chain uses TRBV19 and TRBJ1-1; TRBD1 is a possible D gene (6 bases). This CDR3 is built from 15 residues. Germline loops: CDR1 LNHDA, CDR2 SQIVND (reference sequence). The V end lost 3 bases, the J end lost 1 base, and 12 bases lay between the germline ends. The CDR3: CASSMKTGTNTEAFF. CDR3 sequence (DNA): TGTGCCAGTAGTATGAAGACAGGCACGAACACTGAAGCTTTCTTT.

This clonotype was picked up many times. The chain joins TRBV12-5 to TRBJ2-6; 8 bases line up with TRBD1. The CDR3 consists of 18 residues. Trimming took 7 bases from V and 0 from J; bases not matched to a gene: 11. Germline lookup yields CDR1 LGHNT and CDR2 FRNRAP. For the CDR3, the DNA is TGTGCTAGTGCCCGGACAGGGTCAACGAGCTCTGGGGCCAACGTCCTGACTTTC. This encodes CASARTGSTSSGANVLTF.

This clonotype was counted at least ten times. The chain is built from TRBV7-2 and TRBJ1-2; 8 positions match TRBD1. The CDR3 sequence is 14 residues long. J gave up 6 bases and V 1 base, and 4 bases lay outside the gene matches. Germline assignment: CDR1 SGHTA and CDR2 FQGNSA. CDR3 loop: CASSLDWTGNGYTF. In DNA, the CDR3 is TGTGCCAGCAGCTTAGACTGGACAGGGAATGGCTACACCTTC.

DNA of the CDR3: TGTGCCAGCGGGATAGGGACCGGGGGCTATCAGCCCCAGCATTTT. Translated: CASGIGTGGYQPQHF. V gene TRBV2 combines with J gene TRBJ1-5, with D possibly being TRBD1 (6 bases). This CDR3 has 15 amino acids. V was trimmed by 8 bases and J by 5 bases, leaving 19 bases between them. Germline CDR1 is SNHLY and CDR2 is FYNNEI.